This entry lists 4 T cell receptor beta chains sequenced from one sample in a study of blood T cell repertoires in COVID-19. Libraries were prepared by immunoSEQ multiplex PCR; TCRdb keeps only in-frame clonotypes and omits some of them. This sample carries roughly 300,000 clones, more than 75% of them seen once, and the ten largest clones take less than 9.5%. Sequences were obtained from peripheral blood. These receptors all stem from a woman between 45 and 65 years old who had recovered from COVID-19.

The genes are TRBV7-9 and TRBJ1-1; 8 bases fit TRBD1. V lost 5 bases, J lost 4 bases, and 3 bases stayed unmatched. The CDR3 consists of 13 residues. The germline V gene encodes CDR1 SEHNR and CDR2 FQNEAQ (reference sequence). The CDR3 region is CASSTTGGTEAFF. As DNA, the CDR3 is TGTGCCAGCAGCACTACAGGGGGCACTGAAGCTTTCTTT. The full variable domain, its missing parts supplied by reference TRBV7-9 and TRBJ1-1, is DTGVSQNPRHKITKRGQNVTFRCDPISEHNRLYWYRQTLGQGPEFLTYFQNEAQLEKSRLLSDRFSAERPKGSFSTLEIQRTEQGDSAMYLCASSTTGGTEAFFGQGTRLTVV.

This clone was detected once. The chain links TRBV11-2 to TRBJ1-4; the match to TRBD1 covers 7 bases. Trimming at V came to 4 bases and at J to 8 bases, leaving 10 bases not matched to a gene. Per the germline V gene, CDR1 is SGHAT and CDR2 is FQNNGV. This CDR3 contains 15 residues. CDR3 bases: TGTGCCAGCAGCTCCGCGACAGGGAGAGAAGAAAAACTGTTTTTT. Translation: CASSSATGREEKLFF. Full variable domain (rest looked up from reference TRBV11-2 and TRBJ1-4): EAGVAQSPRYKIIEKRQSVAFWCNPISGHATLYWYQQILGQGPKLLIQFQNNGVVDDSQLPKDRFSAERLKGVDSTLKIQPAKLEDSAVYLCASSSATGREEKLFFGSGTQLSVL.

The chain recombines TRBV4-3 with TRBJ2-7; D remains ambiguous. The CDR3 totals 15 residues. V dropped 0 bases and J dropped 3 bases, with 12 bases sitting between them. Germline assignment: CDR1 LGHNA and CDR2 YSLEER. The CDR3 DNA reads TGCGCCAGCAGCCAAGATATCGGCAGGCTCTACGAGCAGTACTTC. It codes for CASSQDIGRLYEQYF.

The chain joins TRBV4-3 to TRBJ2-5, with 11 positions matching TRBD2. Per the germline V gene, CDR1 is LGHNA and CDR2 is YSLEER. The CDR3 is 15 amino acids. The J segment lost 9 bases and the V segment lost 1 base, leaving 7 bases of the junction unmatched. CDR3 sequence: CASSQAYPSGGPQYF. The CDR3 DNA reads TGCGCCAGCAGCCAAGCTTATCCTAGCGGGGGGCCCCAGTACTTC.